This paragraph reports one T cell receptor (beta chain). Its antigen is as yet unknown. The data originate from a study of cytomegalovirus exposure and HLA in healthy donors. Study conclusions and caveats: In vitro confirmation showed a few CMV-associated chains to be CMV antigen specific.

V was trimmed by 0 bases and J by 2 bases, leaving 13 bases between them. The germline CDR1 and CDR2 sequences are MNHEY and SVGAGI. The CDR3 runs 16 residues. Clones were sequenced by immunoSEQ multiplex PCR, and TCRdb holds only the in-frame ones, with some missing. The data show some 150,000 clones, about 89% seen once. The rearrangement joins TRBV6-5 to TRBJ2-5; D not resolved. The TCR originated in a man aged 18 to 35 in good health and CMV-seronegative. The sequencing sample was made of PBMCs. The DNA of the CDR3 is TGTGCCAGCAGTTACTCCGAAACAGCCATTCAAGAGACCCAGTACTTC. Its translation: CASSYSETAIQETQYF.